Reported below is one T cell receptor beta chain. The CDR3 covers 14 residues. Germline assignment: CDR1 LGHDT and CDR2 YNNKEL (reference sequence). Trimming removed 0 bases at V and 0 bases at J, with 6 bases between. Data came from immunoSEQ multiplex PCR; TCRdb stores just in-frame clones and leaves some out. Of about 90,000 clones in the sample, 89% are singletons; the top ten hold 2.5% to 3.5%. These data originate in a study of blood T cell repertoires in COVID-19. Seattle patient enrollment occurred during active infection, with longitudinal follow-up thereafter. The origin of this receptor is a man aged 45 to 65 with COVID-19, enrolled during active disease. The genes are TRBV3-1 (or the pseudogene TRBV3-2) and TRBJ2-7; D unresolved. Sequenced input: peripheral blood. This CDR3 reads CASSQEGFSYEQYF. CDR3 nucleotide sequence: TGTGCCAGCAGCCAAGAGGGCTTCTCCTACGAGCAGTACTTC.